One sample yielded the 27 T cell receptor beta chains listed below, sequenced in a study of blood T cell repertoires in COVID-19. Repertoires were generated with immunoSEQ multiplex PCR, while TCRdb's copy carries only in-frame clones and drops some. The sample lists 200,000 to 250,000 clones; 84% were seen once. Sequencing was performed on PBMCs or T cells enriched from blood (not recorded which). The origin of the receptors is a man between 60 and 75 years old who had recovered from COVID-19.

V is TRBV7-6 and J is TRBJ2-3, with TRBD2 matching 9 bases. The germline V gene encodes CDR1 SGHVS and CDR2 FNYEAQ. The CDR3 extends over 17 amino acids. With V trimmed by 6 bases and J by 4 bases, 14 bases remained unmatched. Here the CDR3 reads CASSTGRGLAFADTQYF. The CDR3 DNA follows: TGTGCCAGCAGTACTGGTAGAGGACTAGCGTTTGCAGATACGCAGTATTTT.

The chain links TRBV18 to TRBJ2-5; 8 nucleotides agree with TRBD2. The CDR3 is 14 residues long. Germline assignment: CDR1 KGHSH and CDR2 LQKENI. Germline trimming cut 0 bases from V and 7 bases from J; bases unmatched to any gene: 4. The CDR3 is CASSPPVRGGTQYF. The CDR3 DNA reads as TGTGCCAGCTCACCACCGGTCCGGGGGGGGACCCAGTACTTC.

The chain uses TRBV19 and TRBJ1-4; 11 bases map to TRBD1. With 4 bases clipped from V and 4 bases from J, the junction kept 5 bases outside the gene matches. The CDR3 runs to 16 residues. Looked up from germline, CDR1 is LNHDA and CDR2 is SQIVND (reference sequence). The CDR3 bases are TGTGCCAGTAGTACCGGGACAGGGGGATTTAATGAAAAACTGTTTTTT. Translation gives CASSTGTGGFNEKLFF.

In this sample, this clone turned up a few times. This chain uses TRBV19 with TRBJ1-6; tentative D call: TRBD1 (5 bases). Germline V gene data show CDR1 as LNHDA and CDR2 as SQIVND (reference sequence). The CDR3 loop spans 16 amino acids. Trimming cost V 5 bases and J 3 bases, with 14 bases left between them. CDR3 protein: CASSLRQSSYNSPLHF. The CDR3 nucleotides are TGTGCCAGTAGTTTAAGACAGAGCAGCTATAATTCACCCCTCCACTTT.

This chain connects TRBV2 to TRBJ1-5; D gene unclear. V lost 2 bases to trimming and J lost 4 bases, with 12 bases between them. In germline, CDR1 is SNHLY, CDR2 FYNNEI. CDR3 size: 15 residues. In nucleotides, the CDR3 is TGTGCCAGCAGTGAATCTTTGAGCGGTAATCAGCCCCAGCATTTT. Protein: CASSESLSGNQPQHF.

The chain links TRBV6-5 to TRBJ1-6, with D perhaps matching TRBD1 (5 bases). V was pared by 6 bases and J by 7 bases, with 16 bases between. The germline V gene has CDR1 MNHEY and CDR2 SVGAGI. There are 15 residues in the CDR3. The CDR3 nucleotides are TGTGCCAGCAGACCCGGGACTACTGGAAATTCACCCCTCCACTTT. It encodes CASRPGTTGNSPLHF.

The chain combines TRBV29-1 with TRBJ1-1; D is unclear. Trimming shortened V by 4 bases and J by 3 bases, and 12 bases separated the two germline ends. CDR1 is SQVTM, CDR2 ANQGSEA, per germline. The CDR3 totals 13 residues. CDR3 residues: CSVVLAQDTEAFF. CDR3 DNA sequence: TGCAGCGTTGTGCTGGCTCAGGACACTGAAGCTTTCTTT.

The CDR3 loop reads CASSLRERGVSYEQYF. CDR3 nucleotide sequence: TGTGCCAGCAGCTTAAGGGAGCGGGGGGTTTCCTACGAGCAGTACTTC. The chain combines TRBV7-3 with TRBJ2-7, with TRBD2 matching 9 bases. This CDR3 spans 16 amino acids. Looked up from germline, CDR1 is SGHTA and CDR2 is FQGTGA. Germline trimming cut 1 base from V and 1 base from J; bases unmatched to any gene: 5.

The chain employs TRBV15 and TRBJ2-1; D remains unclear. The CDR3 sequence is 15 residues long. Germline CDR1 and CDR2: LNHNV and YYDKDF (reference sequence). Trimming removed 0 bases at V and 0 bases at J, with 6 bases between. CDR3 nucleotides: TGTGCCACCAGCAGAGAATTTAACTCCTACAATGAGCAGTTCTTC. Translation: CATSREFNSYNEQFF.

The chain links TRBV9 to TRBJ2-2; D might be TRBD2 (7 bases). Germline values: CDR1 SGDLS, CDR2 YYNGEE. The CDR3 has 15 amino acids. V gave up 3 bases and J gave up 5 bases, with 14 bases separating them. The CDR3 DNA is TGTGCCAGCAGCGGGGAGGGGACAAAGACCGGGGAGCTGTTTTTT. Its protein is CASSGEGTKTGELFF.

The chain recombines TRBV11-2 with TRBJ2-5; 7 nucleotides match TRBD2. V shed 5 bases and J 1 base; nucleotides not matched to a gene: 10. From germline, CDR1 is SGHAT and CDR2 FQNNGV. CDR3 length: 16 residues. CDR3 region: CASSRTALAAQETQYF. As DNA, the CDR3 is TGTGCCAGCAGCCGAACCGCTCTAGCGGCCCAAGAGACCCAGTACTTC.

The V gene is TRBV3-1 (or the pseudogene TRBV3-2), the J gene TRBJ2-7; 7 nucleotides match TRBD2. With 3 bases clipped from V and 0 bases from J, the junction kept 5 bases outside the gene matches. Germline CDR1 LGHDT, CDR2 YNNKEL (reference sequence). The CDR3 totals 15 residues. CDR3 in DNA: TGTGCCAGCAGCCACTGGCGGGGGAGCTCCTACGAGCAGTACTTC. Residues: CASSHWRGSSYEQYF.

The chain uses TRBV5-1 and TRBJ2-7; 8 bases fit TRBD2. This CDR3 contains 16 residues. V gave up 3 bases and J gave up 1 base; unmatched junction bases: 9. In germline, CDR1 is SGHRS, CDR2 YFSETQ. The CDR3 here is CASSYLAGTTSYEQYF. DNA for the CDR3: TGCGCCAGCAGCTACTTAGCGGGGACAACATCCTACGAGCAGTACTTC.

This chain uses TRBV11-2 with TRBJ1-4; D not certain. The V gene lost 1 base and the J gene lost 11 bases, with 11 bases spanning the gap. The CDR3 has 13 amino acids. CDR1 is SGHAT and CDR2 is FQNNGV in the germline V gene. CDR3 bases: TGTGCCAGCAGCTTAGGTTTCGGTGAGAAACTGTTTTTT. Translated, it gives CASSLGFGEKLFF. Looking up the rest from reference TRBV11-2 and TRBJ1-4 gives the full variable domain: EAGVAQSPRYKIIEKRQSVAFWCNPISGHATLYWYQQILGQGPKLLIQFQNNGVVDDSQLPKDRFSAERLKGVDSTLKIQPAKLEDSAVYLCASSLGFGEKLFFGSGTQLSVL.

The genes are TRBV6-5 and TRBJ2-1; TRBD1 matches at 11 bases. CDR1 MNHEY and CDR2 SVGAGI come from the germline V gene. Trimming took 0 bases from V and 4 from J; bases not matched to a gene: 2. The CDR3 covers 16 residues. The CDR3 region has the DNA TGTGCCAGCAGTTACTCCTGGGACAGGGGGTACAATGAGCAGTTCTTC. Translated, it gives CASSYSWDRGYNEQFF.

This clone was seen only a few times. The chain employs TRBV5-6 and TRBJ2-3; 12 nucleotides agree with TRBD2. CDR1 is SGHDT, CDR2 YYEEEE, per germline. Trimming cost V 4 bases and J 0 bases; bases outside gene matches: 3. The CDR3 totals 16 residues. In DNA form, the CDR3 reads TGTGCCAGCAGCAAACTAGCGGGGGGAAGCACAGATACGCAGTATTTT. Protein product: CASSKLAGGSTDTQYF.

The rearrangement uses TRBV12-3 or TRBV12-4 and TRBJ1-2; 10 nucleotides agree with TRBD1. Unmatched junction bases numbered 2, after V lost 6 bases and J lost 4 bases. The CDR3 extends over 13 amino acids. The CDR3 protein is CASSRTGGYGYTF. CDR3 sequence (DNA): TGTGCCAGCAGCCGGACAGGGGGCTATGGCTACACCTTC.

The chain joins TRBV18 to TRBJ1-1; tentatively, D is TRBD1 (5 bases). Deletions cut 2 bases from V and 2 bases from J, with 12 bases between. The CDR3 covers 15 residues. Germline CDR1 reads KGHSH; CDR2 reads LQKENI. The CDR3 region is CASSPREGVNTEAFF. CDR3 in DNA: TGTGCCAGCTCACCAAGGGAAGGGGTCAACACTGAAGCTTTCTTT.

The rearrangement links TRBV7-2 to TRBJ1-6, with 9 nucleotides matching TRBD1. Germline V CDR1 and CDR2: SGHTA, FQGNSA. V lost 6 bases and J lost 6; bases outside the gene matches: 9. The CDR3 spans 16 residues. CDR3 bases: TGTGCCAGCAGTCGGACAGGGGATAACCCTAATTCACCCCTCCACTTT. This gives the protein CASSRTGDNPNSPLHF.

This clone was observed a single time. This chain links TRBV19 with TRBJ1-6; D is unclear. Germline V gene sequence: CDR1 LNHDA, CDR2 SQIVND (reference sequence). V lost 5 bases to trimming and J lost 7 bases, with 6 bases between them. The CDR3 loop spans 12 amino acids. The CDR3 protein is CASSENNSPLHF. CDR3 DNA: TGTGCCAGTAGTGAGAACAATTCACCCCTCCACTTT.

The V gene is TRBV16, the J gene TRBJ2-3; D is perhaps TRBD2 (7 bases). CDR3 length: 17 amino acids. V gave up 4 bases and J gave up 1 base, with 18 bases separating them. Germline lookup yields CDR1 KGHSY and CDR2 FQNENV. In DNA form, the CDR3 reads TGTGCCAGCAGCCCAGCTCCGGGGGGCTTAGGCACAGATACGCAGTATTTT. It is translated as CASSPAPGGLGTDTQYF.

The chain links TRBV10-3 to TRBJ2-1; D not resolved. The V and J ends lost 3 bases and 7 bases respectively, with 4 bases between them. Looked up from germline, CDR1 is ENHRY and CDR2 is SYGVKD. The CDR3 covers 11 residues. The DNA of the CDR3 is TGTGCCATCAGTGATCCTAATGAGCAGTTCTTC. Residues: CAISDPNEQFF.

J is TRBJ1-5 and V is TRBV28, with 8 bases matching TRBD1. With V trimmed by 7 bases and J by 2 bases, 10 bases remained unmatched. The length of the CDR3 is 16 residues. CDR1 MDHEN and CDR2 SYDVKM come from the germline V gene. The CDR3 protein is CASTKMLGQGNQPQHF. CDR3 bases: TGTGCCAGCACTAAGATGCTGGGACAGGGCAATCAGCCCCAGCATTTT. Full variable domain (remainder filled in from reference TRBV28 and TRBJ1-5): DVKVTQSSRYLVKRTGEKVFLECVQDMDHENMFWYRQDPGLGLRLIYFSYDVKMKEKGDIPEGYSVSREKKERFSLILESASTNQTSMYLCASTKMLGQGNQPQHFGDGTRLSIL.

The V gene is TRBV3-1 (or the pseudogene TRBV3-2), the J gene TRBJ2-2; no reliable D call. Germline CDR1 is LGHDT and CDR2 is YNNKEL (reference sequence). The germline V and J ends were trimmed by 1 base and 4 bases, with 19 bases remaining between them. This CDR3 has 18 amino acids. The CDR3 protein is CASSQALLAYRGTGELFF. The CDR3 bases are TGTGCCAGCAGCCAAGCGTTACTTGCGTATCGAGGCACCGGGGAGCTGTTTTTT.

This clone turned up a few times. This chain connects TRBV7-9 to TRBJ1-6; no definite D call. Trimming stripped 3 bases from V and 8 bases from J, with 5 bases between. CDR3 length: 12 residues. CDR1 SEHNR and CDR2 FQNEAQ come from the germline V gene (reference sequence). DNA for the CDR3: TGTGCCAGCAGCTTTTCCGATTCACCCCTCCACTTT. Amino acids: CASSFSDSPLHF.

The rearrangement uses TRBV18 and TRBJ2-7; tentative D call: TRBD1 (6 bases). The CDR3 contains 13 residues. The V gene's germline CDR1 is KGHSH and CDR2 LQKENI. V was clipped by 3 bases and J by 4 bases, with 10 bases between them. In DNA form, the CDR3 reads TGTGCCAGCTCACCGGTCAGGGGTTACGAGCAGTACTTC. Residues: CASSPVRGYEQYF.

The chain recombines TRBV24-1 with TRBJ2-1; 10 bases fit TRBD1. J was trimmed by 4 bases and V by 4 bases; bases with no gene match: 6. The CDR3 is 16 amino acids. Per germline, CDR1 KGHDR and CDR2 SFDVKD. The CDR3 DNA reads TGTGCCACCAGTGACACCGGGACAGGGGTTTACAATGAGCAGTTCTTC. This gives the protein CATSDTGTGVYNEQFF.